The next 22 T cell receptor beta chains were all read from a single sample in a study of T cell responses to AZD1222 COVID-19 vaccine. Produced via immunoSEQ multiplex PCR; TCRdb's table is partial and in-frame only. This sample carries fewer than 120,000 clones, just under 95% of them seen once, and the ten largest clones take about 2.5%. Sequencing used peripheral blood, obtained 28 days after the second AZD1222 dose. The receptor set was obtained from an adult who received the AZD1222 COVID-19 vaccine.

The V call is TRBV28, the J call TRBJ2-1; 8 bases match TRBD2. V lost 6 bases to trimming and J lost 8 bases; unmatched junction nucleotides: 12. The germline V gene encodes CDR1 MDHEN and CDR2 SYDVKM. This CDR3 region has 15 residues. The DNA of the CDR3 is TGTGCCAGCAGCTCGGGGGGGGCTTTACGGCATGAGCAGTTCTTC. Amino acids: CASSSGGALRHEQFF. Looking up the rest from reference TRBV28 and TRBJ2-1 gives the full variable domain: DVKVTQSSRYLVKRTGEKVFLECVQDMDHENMFWYRQDPGLGLRLIYFSYDVKMKEKGDIPEGYSVSREKKERFSLILESASTNQTSMYLCASSSGGALRHEQFFGPGTRLTVL.

CDR3 sequence: CASTWGRVEAFF. For the CDR3, the DNA is TGTGCCAGTACCTGGGGCAGGGTCGAAGCTTTCTTT. The chain is built from TRBV19 and TRBJ1-1, with D possibly matching TRBD1 (5 bases). The CDR3 loop spans 12 amino acids. Germline CDR1 and CDR2: LNHDA and SQIVND (reference sequence). Trimming left V 7 bases short and J 8 bases short, with 14 bases between.

This clone was seen once. The rearrangement uses TRBV19 and TRBJ2-4; possible D gene TRBD2, 6 bases. Germline CDR1 is LNHDA and CDR2 is SQIVND (reference sequence). Trimming removed 6 bases from V and 1 base from J, with 16 bases in between. The CDR3 is 16 residues long. This CDR3 is CASSPRRDGAKNIQYF. CDR3 nucleotides: TGTGCCAGTAGCCCCCGGAGGGATGGGGCCAAAAACATTCAGTACTTC.

V usage is TRBV10-1 and J usage is TRBJ2-7; a possible D gene is TRBD1 (5 bases). This CDR3 has 12 residues. V gave up 4 bases and J gave up 12 bases, with 16 bases separating them. CDR1 WNHNN and CDR2 SYGVQD come from the germline V gene (reference sequence). The CDR3 region has the DNA TGCGCCAGCAGTGCAGGGCTCCAAACTCCGTACTTC. Translated, it gives CASSAGLQTPYF.

This clone was found a few times. V is TRBV7-3 and J is TRBJ1-5; 9 positions match TRBD1. Germline V lookup: CDR1 SGHTA, CDR2 FQGTGA. The CDR3 runs 15 residues. V shed 2 bases and J 4 bases; nucleotides not matched to a gene: 3. CDR3 DNA sequence: TGTGCCAGCAGCTTAGGAGGGACAGGGAATCAGCCCCAGCATTTT. The encoded protein is CASSLGGTGNQPQHF.

The CDR3 spells CASSDSAHTGELFF. The CDR3 DNA reads TGTGCCAGCAGTGACTCCGCGCACACCGGGGAGCTGTTTTTT. The J gene is TRBJ2-2, the V gene TRBV6-4; D gene uncertain. The CDR3 is 14 amino acids. Trimming took 0 bases from V and 3 from J, leaving 5 bases between them. Germline V CDR1 and CDR2: MRHNA, SNTAGT.

V gene TRBV19 combines with J gene TRBJ2-3; 13 bases agree with TRBD2. V shed 6 bases and J 5 bases; nucleotides not matched to a gene: 8. Germline V gene sequence: CDR1 LNHDA, CDR2 SQIVND (reference sequence). CDR3 size: 16 residues. The CDR3 nucleotides are TGTGCCAGTAGCCCGACTAGCGGGGGGTCGATAGATACGCAGTATTTT. This translates into CASSPTSGGSIDTQYF.

This CDR3 reads CASSVRPGTGVGNEQFF. CDR3 sequence (DNA): TGTGCCAGCAGCGTCCGCCCCGGGACAGGGGTGGGAAATGAGCAGTTCTTC. The chain has TRBV9 and TRBJ2-1; 10 nucleotides line up with TRBD1. This CDR3 contains 17 residues. The J segment lost 7 bases and the V segment lost 2 bases, leaving 12 bases of the junction unmatched. The V gene's germline CDR1 is SGDLS and CDR2 YYNGEE. Looking up the rest from reference TRBV9 and TRBJ2-1 gives the full variable domain: DSGVTQTPKHLITATGQRVTLRCSPRSGDLSVYWYQQSLDQGLQFLIQYYNGEERAKGNILERFSAQQFPDLHSELNLSSLELGDSALYFCASSVRPGTGVGNEQFFGPGTRLTVL.

The chain has TRBV28 and TRBJ1-4; no clear D gene. V was cut by 9 bases and J by 4 bases, with 12 bases left in between. In germline, CDR1 is MDHEN, CDR2 SYDVKM. The CDR3 consists of 13 residues. CDR3 in amino acids: CASGAGINEKLFF. CDR3 nucleotides: TGTGCCAGTGGAGCGGGAATTAATGAAAAACTGTTTTTT.

The rearrangement links TRBV11-2 to TRBJ2-7; possible D gene TRBD2, 5 bases. The CDR3 is made up of 12 amino acids. The V gene lost 2 bases and the J gene lost 9 bases, with 11 bases spanning the gap. The germline gives CDR1 SGHAT, CDR2 FQNNGV. The CDR3 DNA reads as TGTGCCAGCAGCTTAATGGGCAGCGGGCAGTACTTC. Its protein product is CASSLMGSGQYF.

This chain joins TRBV7-9 and TRBJ2-3, with D possibly called TRBD1 or TRBD2 (5 bases each). Per germline, CDR1 SEHNR and CDR2 FQNEAQ (reference sequence). This CDR3 comprises 13 residues. The ends were cut back, 2 bases at V and 4 bases at J, with 7 bases in the middle. In nucleotides, the CDR3 is TGTGCCAGCAGCTTATCGGGGCCAGATACGCAGTATTTT. This gives the protein CASSLSGPDTQYF.

This chain uses TRBV27 with TRBJ2-3; D uncertain. The V and J ends lost 3 bases and 7 bases respectively, with 5 bases between them. The CDR3 sequence is 11 residues long. Germline lookup yields CDR1 MNHEY and CDR2 SMNVEV (reference sequence). The CDR3 protein is CASSLGYTQYF. CDR3 DNA sequence: TGTGCCAGCAGTTTGGGTTATACGCAGTATTTT.

The DNA of the CDR3 is TGTGCCAGCAGTTACTCGATGGAGTCTTTGGGTACGCAGTATTTT. Protein product: CASSYSMESLGTQYF. The rearrangement joins TRBV6-5 to TRBJ2-3; D remains unclear. Germline CDR1 and CDR2: MNHEY and SVGAGI. This CDR3 spans 15 amino acids. Between the trimmed V and J ends, which lost 0 bases and 8 bases, there was a span of 15 bases.

The chain carries TRBV7-2 and TRBJ2-1; D not resolved. CDR1 and CDR2 (germline): SGHTA, FQGNSA. The V end lost 2 bases, the J end lost 5 bases, and 7 bases lay between the germline ends. This CDR3 has 13 amino acids. The CDR3 loop is CASSLMGNNEQFF. CDR3 coding DNA: TGTGCCAGCAGCTTAATGGGCAACAATGAGCAGTTCTTC.

The chain has TRBV2 and TRBJ2-7, with D possibly being TRBD1 (6 bases). CDR1 SNHLY and CDR2 FYNNEI come from the germline V gene. The CDR3 spans 13 residues. V lost 6 bases and J lost 6, with 15 bases in between. The CDR3: CASSAETGGEQYF. CDR3 bases: TGTGCCAGCAGCGCTGAGACAGGAGGCGAGCAGTACTTC.

This clone has a handful of counts. The rearrangement links TRBV7-8 to TRBJ2-2; TRBD1 is a possible D gene (6 bases). The CDR3 is 13 residues long. V lost 5 bases to trimming and J lost 6 bases, with 10 bases between them. Germline CDR1 SGHVS, CDR2 FQNEAQ. In nucleotides, the CDR3 is TGTGCCAGCAGCAGACAGGCCCCCGGGGAGCTGTTTTTT. Amino acid sequence: CASSRQAPGELFF.

The chain carries TRBV4-3 and TRBJ2-1; D may be TRBD1 or TRBD2 (6 bases each). CDR1 and CDR2 from the germline V gene are LGHNA and YSLEER. V lost 0 bases and J 8 bases, leaving 11 bases between the germline ends. This CDR3 is 14 amino acids long. The CDR3 bases are TGCGCCAGCAGCCAAGATAACGGGGGCGATGAGCAGTTCTTC. Protein: CASSQDNGGDEQFF.

As DNA, the CDR3 is TGTGCCAGCAGCCCCCAGTTTGGGGGGGGGAACTATGGCTACACCTTC. Encoded protein: CASSPQFGGGNYGYTF. The chain joins TRBV5-4 to TRBJ1-2; weak D call: TRBD1 (5 bases). V was pared by 4 bases and J by 2 bases, with 18 bases between. There are 16 residues in the CDR3. Germline CDR1 reads SGHNT; CDR2 reads YYREEE (reference sequence).

The chain has TRBV7-2 and TRBJ2-3; D is ambiguous. The CDR3 covers 13 residues. CDR1 SGHTA and CDR2 FQGNSA come from the germline V gene. Between the trimmed V and J ends, which lost 1 base and 6 bases, there was a span of 8 bases. In nucleotides, the CDR3 is TGTGCCAGCAGCTTAGTTTTAGGGGATACGCAGTATTTT. Its protein is CASSLVLGDTQYF.

The chain's CDR3 is CASSQAGPNMNTEAFF. The CDR3 nucleotides are TGTGCCAGCAGTCAAGCGGGGCCTAACATGAACACTGAAGCTTTCTTT. The chain recombines TRBV21-1 with TRBJ1-1. TRBV21-1 is deemed a pseudogene. This CDR3 region has 16 residues.

The CDR3 nucleotides are TGTGCCAGCTCAAAGGGACAGGGCGAGGCAGATACGCAGTATTTT. Translating it yields CASSKGQGEADTQYF. The gene calls are TRBV18 and TRBJ2-3, with 9 bases fitting TRBD1. There are 15 residues in the CDR3. Germline V gene sequence: CDR1 KGHSH, CDR2 LQKENI. Unmatched junction bases numbered 7, after V lost 5 bases and J lost 4 bases. Together with reference TRBV18 and TRBJ2-3, the CDR3 gives the full variable domain: NAGVMQNPRHLVRRRGQEARLRCSPMKGHSHVYWYRQLPEEGLKFMVYLQKENIIDESGMPKERFSAEFPKEGPSILRIQQVVRGDSAAYFCASSKGQGEADTQYFGPGTRLTVL.

The count of this clone is one. The chain is built from TRBV6-1 and TRBJ2-1, with 15 bases that match TRBD2. The length of the CDR3 is 18 residues. Losses at the gene ends were 3 bases for V and 4 bases for J; bases not matched to a gene: 7. CDR1 is MNHNS, CDR2 SASEGT, per germline. The CDR3 DNA reads TGTGCCAGCAGTGATCCGGTCGGACTAGCGGGGGGGTACAATGAGCAGTTCTTC. Translation gives CASSDPVGLAGGYNEQFF.